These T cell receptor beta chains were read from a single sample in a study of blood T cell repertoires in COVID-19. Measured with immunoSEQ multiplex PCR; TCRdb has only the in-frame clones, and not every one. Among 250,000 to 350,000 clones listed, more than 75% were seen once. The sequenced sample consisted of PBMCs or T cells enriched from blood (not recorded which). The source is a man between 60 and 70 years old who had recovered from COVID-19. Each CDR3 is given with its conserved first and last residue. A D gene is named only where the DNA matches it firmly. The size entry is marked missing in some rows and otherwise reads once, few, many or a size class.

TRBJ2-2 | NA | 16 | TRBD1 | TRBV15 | TGTGCCACCAGCAGACCGGGACAGGGCGGCACCGGGGAGCTGTTTTTT | CATSRPGQGGTGELFF
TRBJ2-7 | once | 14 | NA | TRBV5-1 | TGCGCCAGCAGCATAAGCGGAGCGGCCTACGAGCAGTACTTC | CASSISGAAYEQYF
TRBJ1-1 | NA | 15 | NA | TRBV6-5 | TGTGCCAGCAGTTACGGTATTGCCAGGGACACTGAAGCTTTCTTT | CASSYGIARDTEAFF
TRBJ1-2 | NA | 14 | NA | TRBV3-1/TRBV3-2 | TGTGCCAGCAGCCAGCCTCGGGGGAGCTATGGCTACACCTTC | CASSQPRGSYGYTF
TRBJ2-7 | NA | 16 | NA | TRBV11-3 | TGTGCCAGCAGCTTAGGGGGGACAATGGGCTCCTACGAGCAGTACTTC | CASSLGGTMGSYEQYF
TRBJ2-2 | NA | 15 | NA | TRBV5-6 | TGTGCCAGCAGCCTAGACGGATCGAACACCGGGGAGCTGTTTTTT | CASSLDGSNTGELFF
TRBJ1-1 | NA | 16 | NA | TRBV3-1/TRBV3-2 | TGTGCCAGCAGCCAAGTAGACAGAGTACGAAGCGACGAAGCTTTCTTT | CASSQVDRVRSDEAFF
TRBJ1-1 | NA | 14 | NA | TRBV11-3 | TGTGCCAGCAGCTTACGGACAGAGAACACTGAAGCTTTCTTT | CASSLRTENTEAFF
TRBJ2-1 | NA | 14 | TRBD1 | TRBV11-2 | TGTGCCAGCAGCGACGGGGACAGCCAAAATGAGCAGTTCTTC | CASSDGDSQNEQFF
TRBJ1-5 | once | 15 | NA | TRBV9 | TGTGCCAGCAGCAAGGGGGGGTTAGCAAATCAGCCCCAGCATTTT | CASSKGGLANQPQHF
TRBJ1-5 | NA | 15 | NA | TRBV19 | TGTGCCAGCAGTTCTGCCAGGGCCCCCAATCAGCCCCAGCATTTT | CASSSARAPNQPQHF
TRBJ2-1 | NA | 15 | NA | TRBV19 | TGTGCCAGTAGTATCGGCCAGGGATACTACAATGAGCAGTTCTTC | CASSIGQGYYNEQFF
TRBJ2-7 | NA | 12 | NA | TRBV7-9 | TGTGCCAGCAGTTATAGCTCCTACGAGCAGTACTTC | CASSYSSYEQYF
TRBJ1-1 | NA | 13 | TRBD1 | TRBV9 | TGTGCCAGCAGCGTGGACAGGGGCACTGAAGCTTTCTTT | CASSVDRGTEAFF
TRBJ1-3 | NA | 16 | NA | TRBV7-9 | TGTGCCAGCAGCTTCGAAAAGGGGGTTACTGGAAACACCATATATTTT | CASSFEKGVTGNTIYF
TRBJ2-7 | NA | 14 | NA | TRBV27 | TGTGCCAGCAGTTTAGCCAGGGGAAAGTACGAGCAGTACTTC | CASSLARGKYEQYF
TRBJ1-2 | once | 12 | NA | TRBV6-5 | TGTGCCAGCACTCCGGGTGCCTATGGCTACACCTTC | CASTPGAYGYTF
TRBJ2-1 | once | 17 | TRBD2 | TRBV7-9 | TGTGCCAGCAGCTTAACGACTAGCGCTAACGACTACAATGAGCAGTTCTTC | CASSLTTSANDYNEQFF
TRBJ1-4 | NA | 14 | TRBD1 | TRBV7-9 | TGTGCCAGCAGCTCCAGGGGGTATAATGAAAAACTGTTTTTT | CASSSRGYNEKLFF
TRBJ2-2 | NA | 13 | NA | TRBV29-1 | TGCAGCGTTGACGGTGCGAACACCGGGGAGCTGTTTTTT | CSVDGANTGELFF
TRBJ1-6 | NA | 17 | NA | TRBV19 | TGTGCCAGTAGTATCTCAGCAGGAAGCTCCTATAATTCACCCCTCCACTTT | CASSISAGSSYNSPLHF
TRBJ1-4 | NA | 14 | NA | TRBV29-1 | TGCAGCGTTGAAGGGGGAGACGGACCTGAAAAACTGTTTTTT | CSVEGGDGPEKLFF
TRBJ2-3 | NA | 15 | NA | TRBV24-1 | TGTGCCACCAGTGACCCCGGCCTGGGCGCAGATACGCAGTATTTT | CATSDPGLGADTQYF
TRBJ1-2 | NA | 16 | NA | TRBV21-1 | TGTGCCAGCAGCACCAAACAGGGGGGAACCCCCTATGGCTACACCTTC | CASSTKQGGTPYGYTF
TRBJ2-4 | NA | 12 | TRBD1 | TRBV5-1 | TGCGCCAGCGGGACAGGGGCATCCATTCAGTACTTC | CASGTGASIQYF
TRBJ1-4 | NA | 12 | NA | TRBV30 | TGTGCCTGGAGTGTACCCAGGGAAAAACTGTTTTTT | CAWSVPREKLFF
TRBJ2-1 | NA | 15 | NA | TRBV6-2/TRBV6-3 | TGTGCCAGCAGTTACGCGGGAAGCCTCTACAATGAGCAGTTCTTC | CASSYAGSLYNEQFF
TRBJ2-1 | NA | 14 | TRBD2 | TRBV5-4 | TGTGCCAGCAAGAGCGGGGGGGGTTACAATGAGCAGTTCTTC | CASKSGGGYNEQFF
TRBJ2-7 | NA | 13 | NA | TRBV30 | TGTGCCTGGAAAACAGGGCCCTCTGGCGAGCAGTACTTC | CAWKTGPSGEQYF
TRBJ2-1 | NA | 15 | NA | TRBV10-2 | TGCGCCAGCCGGGGGGCAGACAGTTCCTACAATGAGCAGTTCTTC | CASRGADSSYNEQFF
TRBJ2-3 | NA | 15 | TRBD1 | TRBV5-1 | TGCGCCAGCAGCTCGACAGGGATTGGGGCAGATACGCAGTATTTT | CASSSTGIGADTQYF
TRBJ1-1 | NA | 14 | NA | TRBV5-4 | TGTGCCAGCAGCTTGGACACAGGTAACACTGAAGCTTTCTTT | CASSLDTGNTEAFF
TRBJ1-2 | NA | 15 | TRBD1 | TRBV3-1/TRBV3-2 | TGTGCCAGCAGCCAAGGGTCAGGGGGCGACTATGGCTACACCTTC | CASSQGSGGDYGYTF
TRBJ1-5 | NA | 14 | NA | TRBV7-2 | TGTGCCAGCAGCACCGCGGGGCACAATCAGCCCCAGCATTTT | CASSTAGHNQPQHF
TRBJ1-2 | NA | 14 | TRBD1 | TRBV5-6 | TGTGCCAGCAGCTGGGACAGCCCGTCTCGAGGCTACACCTTC | CASSWDSPSRGYTF
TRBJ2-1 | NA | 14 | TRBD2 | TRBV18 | TGTGCCAGCTCAATGGGACTAGCGGCCGTAGAGCAGTTCTTC | CASSMGLAAVEQFF
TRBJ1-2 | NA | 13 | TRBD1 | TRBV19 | TGTGCCAGTTCTGACAGGGGATATGATGGCTACACCTTC | CASSDRGYDGYTF
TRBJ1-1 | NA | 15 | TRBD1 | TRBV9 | TGTGCCAGCAGCGCGTCGGGACAGGGGTACACTGAAGCTTTCTTT | CASSASGQGYTEAFF
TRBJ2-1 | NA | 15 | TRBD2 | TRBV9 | TGTGCCAGCAGCGGCACCGGGACTAGCGGAGCTGAGCAGTTCTTC | CASSGTGTSGAEQFF
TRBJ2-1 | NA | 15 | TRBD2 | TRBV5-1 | TGCGCCAGCAGCTTGACAGCGGGAGGGCGTAATGAGCAGTTCTTC | CASSLTAGGRNEQFF
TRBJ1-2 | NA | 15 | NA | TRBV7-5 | TGTGCCAGAAGTGGGAGGTGGGCGAGTAACTATGGCTACACCTTC | CARSGRWASNYGYTF
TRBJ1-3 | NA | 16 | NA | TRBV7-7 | TGTGCTAGCAGCTTATCGGTCAGGGAAGCTGGAAACACCATATATTTT | CASSLSVREAGNTIYF
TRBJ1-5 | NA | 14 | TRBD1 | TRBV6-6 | TGTGCCAGCAGTTACCGGGACAGTAATCAGCCCCAGCATTTT | CASSYRDSNQPQHF
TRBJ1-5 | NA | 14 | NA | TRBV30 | TGTGCCTGGACCACTCGGGGGGGTGCTCAGCCCCAGCATTTT | CAWTTRGGAQPQHF
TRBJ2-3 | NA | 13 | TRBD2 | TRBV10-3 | TGTGCCACCGGGGGGGCGAGCACAGATACGCAGTATTTT | CATGGASTDTQYF
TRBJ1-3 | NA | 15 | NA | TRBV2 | TGTGCCAGCAGTTCGACAGCCTCCTCTGGAAACACCATATATTTT | CASSSTASSGNTIYF
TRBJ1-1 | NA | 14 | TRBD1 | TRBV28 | TGTGCCAGCAAGGAAGGACAGGGGAACACTGAAGCTTTCTTT | CASKEGQGNTEAFF
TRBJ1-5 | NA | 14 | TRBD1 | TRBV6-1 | TGTGCCAGCAGTGAAAGGGGGCTAAATCAGCCCCAGCATTTT | CASSERGLNQPQHF
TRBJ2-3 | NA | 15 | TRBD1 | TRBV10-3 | TGTGCCATCAGTGGGGGGACAGGGGCTTCAGATACGCAGTATTTT | CAISGGTGASDTQYF
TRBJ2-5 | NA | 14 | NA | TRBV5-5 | TGTGCCAGCAGCGTCCCTCAGGGACAAGAGACCCAGTACTTC | CASSVPQGQETQYF
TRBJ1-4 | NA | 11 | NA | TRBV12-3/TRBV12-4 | TGTGCCAGCACCTACGATGAAAAACTGTTTTTT | CASTYDEKLFF
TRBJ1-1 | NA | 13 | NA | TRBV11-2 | TGTGCCAGCAGCCCCCAGGTGGACACTGAAGCTTTCTTT | CASSPQVDTEAFF
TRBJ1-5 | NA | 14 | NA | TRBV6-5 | TGTGCCAGCAGACCGTGGCAGGGCAGTCAGCCCCAGCATTTT | CASRPWQGSQPQHF
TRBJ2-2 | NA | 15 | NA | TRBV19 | TGTGCCAGTAGTATGGTACAGGGGAACACCGGGGAGCTGTTTTTT | CASSMVQGNTGELFF
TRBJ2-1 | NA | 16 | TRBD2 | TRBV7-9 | TGTGCCAGCAGCCCCGAGCGGGGGGCCGGCGGCTTGGAGCAGTTCTTC | CASSPERGAGGLEQFF
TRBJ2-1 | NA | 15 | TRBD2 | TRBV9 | TGTGCCAGCAGCATAGCGGGAAGCTCCTACAATGAGCAGTTCTTC | CASSIAGSSYNEQFF
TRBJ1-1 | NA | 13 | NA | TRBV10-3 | TGTGCCATCAGTGATGGGGGGTACACTGAAGCTTTCTTT | CAISDGGYTEAFF